These T cell receptor beta chains were read from a single sample in a study of T cells after yellow fever vaccination. TCRdb reanalysed the 5' RACE reads using MiXCR and keeps one entry per CDR3 protein. The table includes hundreds of thousands of distinct CDR3 sequences, 7% to 10% detected once. The sample was PBMCs, taken more than 35 days after the first yellow fever vaccination. The receptors were gathered from a man younger than 35 who received the YFV17D yellow fever vaccine. CDR3s include the opening cysteine and the closing phenylalanine or tryptophan. The order of the fields is clone size, D gene, V gene, J gene, CDR3 protein, CDR3 DNA. A D gene is named only where the DNA matches it firmly. Expanded clones get a size class; other rows say once, few or many, or leave the size out.

abundance: -
d_gene: -
v_gene: TRBV12-3/TRBV12-4
j_gene: TRBJ2-2
CDR3aa: CASSFFAYANTGELFF
CDR3nt: TGTGCCAGCAGTTTCTTCGCGTACGCGAACACCGGGGAGCTGTTTTTT

abundance: many
d_gene: TRBD1
v_gene: TRBV6-1
j_gene: TRBJ2-4
CDR3aa: CASSEAQGTGGDIQYF
CDR3nt: TGTGCCAGCAGTGAAGCGCAGGGGACAGGGGGCGACATTCAGTACTTC

abundance: -
d_gene: -
v_gene: TRBV5-6
j_gene: TRBJ2-2
CDR3aa: CASSRTIRGTGTGELFF
CDR3nt: TGTGCCAGCAGCCGGACCATTCGGGGGACCGGTACCGGGGAGCTGTTTTTT

abundance: few
d_gene: -
v_gene: TRBV4-1
j_gene: TRBJ2-2
CDR3aa: CASSPNREYTGELFF
CDR3nt: TGCGCCAGCAGCCCTAACAGGGAGTACACCGGGGAGCTGTTTTTT

abundance: -
d_gene: -
v_gene: TRBV20-1
j_gene: TRBJ2-3
CDR3aa: CSATSPPDTQYF
CDR3nt: TGCAGTGCCACCTCCCCTCCAGATACGCAGTATTTT

abundance: few
d_gene: -
v_gene: TRBV18
j_gene: TRBJ2-5
CDR3aa: CASSPQGREETQYF
CDR3nt: TGTGCCAGCTCACCTCAGGGTCGGGAAGAGACCCAGTACTTC

abundance: -
d_gene: TRBD1
v_gene: TRBV5-1
j_gene: TRBJ1-4
CDR3aa: CASSLGLGTGGEKLFF
CDR3nt: TGCGCCAGCAGCTTGGGGCTCGGGACAGGGGGTGAAAAACTGTTTTTT

abundance: -
d_gene: -
v_gene: TRBV20-1
j_gene: TRBJ2-1
CDR3aa: CSAVLQGVDNEQFF
CDR3nt: TGCAGTGCCGTTCTCCAGGGAGTAGACAATGAGCAGTTCTTC

abundance: -
d_gene: -
v_gene: TRBV6-2/TRBV6-3
j_gene: TRBJ2-4
CDR3aa: CASSRQGGGNIQYF
CDR3nt: TGTGCCAGCAGCCGACAAGGGGGGGGCAACATTCAGTACTTC

abundance: -
d_gene: -
v_gene: TRBV9
j_gene: TRBJ2-1
CDR3aa: CASSPSGLNEQFF
CDR3nt: TGTGCCAGCAGCCCCAGCGGACTCAATGAGCAGTTCTTC

abundance: few
d_gene: -
v_gene: TRBV20-1
j_gene: TRBJ1-2
CDR3aa: CSAGGGRDSMNYGYTF
CDR3nt: TGCAGTGCTGGCGGAGGGCGTGACTCCATGAACTATGGCTACACCTTC

abundance: few
d_gene: -
v_gene: TRBV5-1
j_gene: TRBJ2-7
CDR3aa: CASSSRDGSYEQYF
CDR3nt: TGCGCCAGCAGCTCCCGGGACGGTAGCTACGAGCAGTACTTC

abundance: -
d_gene: -
v_gene: TRBV5-5
j_gene: TRBJ1-4
CDR3aa: CASSLGGPGEKLFF
CDR3nt: TGTGCCAGCAGTTTGGGGGGGCCGGGTGAAAAACTGTTTTTT

abundance: -
d_gene: -
v_gene: TRBV23-1
j_gene: TRBJ2-6
CDR3aa: CASSPSHSGANVLTF
CDR3nt: TGCGCCAGCAGTCCCAGCCACTCTGGGGCCAACGTCCTGACTTTC

abundance: many
d_gene: TRBD1
v_gene: TRBV5-1
j_gene: TRBJ2-1
CDR3aa: CASSSGTGFFNEQFF
CDR3nt: TGCGCCAGTAGTTCCGGGACAGGGTTTTTCAATGAGCAGTTCTTC

abundance: -
d_gene: -
v_gene: TRBV5-5
j_gene: TRBJ2-3
CDR3aa: CASIALEDLTDTQYF
CDR3nt: TGTGCCAGCATCGCTCTTGAGGACCTCACAGATACGCAGTATTTT

abundance: -
d_gene: -
v_gene: TRBV7-9
j_gene: TRBJ1-2
CDR3aa: CASSPPSWGANYGYTF
CDR3nt: TGTGCCAGCAGCCCACCCTCTTGGGGCGCAAACTATGGCTACACCTTC

abundance: -
d_gene: -
v_gene: TRBV5-1
j_gene: TRBJ1-1
CDR3aa: CASSIGTANTEAFF
CDR3nt: TGCGCCAGCAGCATCGGGACGGCGAACACTGAAGCTTTCTTT

abundance: few
d_gene: -
v_gene: TRBV20-1
j_gene: TRBJ2-7
CDR3aa: CSASRGNYEQYF
CDR3nt: TGCAGTGCTTCCCGGGGGAACTACGAGCAGTACTTC

abundance: -
d_gene: TRBD2
v_gene: TRBV7-2
j_gene: TRBJ2-3
CDR3aa: CASSPGGAGGPDTQYF
CDR3nt: TGTGCCAGCAGCCCCGGTGGAGCGGGGGGGCCAGATACGCAGTATTTT

abundance: few
d_gene: TRBD2
v_gene: TRBV5-1
j_gene: TRBJ2-7
CDR3aa: CASSYEGGGYEQYF
CDR3nt: TGCGCCAGCAGCTACGAGGGCGGGGGGTACGAGCAGTACTTC

abundance: many
d_gene: -
v_gene: TRBV4-1
j_gene: TRBJ2-1
CDR3aa: CASNRLGGTGEQFF
CDR3nt: TGCGCCAGCAACCGTCTCGGGGGAACGGGTGAGCAGTTCTTC

abundance: many
d_gene: TRBD1
v_gene: TRBV7-2
j_gene: TRBJ2-7
CDR3aa: CASSLSGTGIPYEQYF
CDR3nt: TGTGCCAGCAGCTTAAGTGGGACAGGGATCCCCTACGAGCAGTACTTC

abundance: few
d_gene: -
v_gene: TRBV20-1
j_gene: TRBJ2-7
CDR3aa: CSAPRRGFYEQYF
CDR3nt: TGCAGTGCTCCCCGGCGCGGTTTTTACGAGCAGTACTTC

abundance: -
d_gene: -
v_gene: TRBV5-4
j_gene: TRBJ2-5
CDR3aa: CASSRPEGSPKETQYF
CDR3nt: TGTGCCAGCAGCCGCCCGGAAGGCAGCCCCAAAGAGACCCAGTACTTC

abundance: -
d_gene: -
v_gene: TRBV7-2
j_gene: TRBJ2-1
CDR3aa: CASSLAGGRRNEQFF
CDR3nt: TGTGCCAGCAGCTTAGCTGGGGGACGGCGAAATGAGCAGTTCTTC